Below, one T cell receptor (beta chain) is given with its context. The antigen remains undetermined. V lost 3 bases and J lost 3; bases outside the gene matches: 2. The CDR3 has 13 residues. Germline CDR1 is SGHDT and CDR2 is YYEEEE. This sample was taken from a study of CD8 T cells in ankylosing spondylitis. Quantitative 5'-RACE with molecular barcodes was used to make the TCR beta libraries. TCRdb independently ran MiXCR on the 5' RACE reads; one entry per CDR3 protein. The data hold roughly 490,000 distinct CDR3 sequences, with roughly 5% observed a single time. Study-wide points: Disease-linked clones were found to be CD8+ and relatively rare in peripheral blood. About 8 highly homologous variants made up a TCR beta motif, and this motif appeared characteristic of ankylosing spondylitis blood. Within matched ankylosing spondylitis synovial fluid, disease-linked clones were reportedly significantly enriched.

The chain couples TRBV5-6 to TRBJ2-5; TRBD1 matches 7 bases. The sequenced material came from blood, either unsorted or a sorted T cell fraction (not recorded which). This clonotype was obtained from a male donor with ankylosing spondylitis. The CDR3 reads CASSWGTEETQYF. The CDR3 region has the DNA TGTGCCAGCAGCTGGGGGACAGAAGAGACCCAGTACTTC.